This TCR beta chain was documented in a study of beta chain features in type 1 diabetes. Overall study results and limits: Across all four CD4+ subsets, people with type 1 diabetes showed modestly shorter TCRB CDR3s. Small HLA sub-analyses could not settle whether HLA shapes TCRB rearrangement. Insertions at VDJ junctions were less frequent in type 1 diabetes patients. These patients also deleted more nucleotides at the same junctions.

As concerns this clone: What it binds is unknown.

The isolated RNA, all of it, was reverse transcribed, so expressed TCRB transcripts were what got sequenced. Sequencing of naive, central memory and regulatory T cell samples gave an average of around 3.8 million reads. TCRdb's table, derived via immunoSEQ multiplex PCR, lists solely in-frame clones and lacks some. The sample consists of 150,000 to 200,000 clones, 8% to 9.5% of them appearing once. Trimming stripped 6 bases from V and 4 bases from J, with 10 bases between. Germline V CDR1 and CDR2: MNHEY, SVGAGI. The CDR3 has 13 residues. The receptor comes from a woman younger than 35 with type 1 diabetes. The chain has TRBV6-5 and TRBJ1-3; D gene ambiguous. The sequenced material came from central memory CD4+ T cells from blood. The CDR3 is CASRAGPGNTIYF. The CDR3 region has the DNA TGTGCCAGCAGAGCGGGCCCAGGAAACACCATATATTTT.